Following are 14 T cell receptor beta chains from one sample sequenced in a study of technical replicates of blood from a few donors. TCRdb's copy holds only in-frame clones and misses some; the assay was immunoSEQ multiplex PCR. This sample has over 60,000 clones, with just over 90% found just once. The material sequenced was T cells isolated from PBMCs. These receptors all stem from a human donor in good health.

V is TRBV6-4 and J is TRBJ2-2, with TRBD1 matching 7 bases. With V trimmed by 6 bases and J by 2 bases, 15 bases remained unmatched. The CDR3 loop spans 18 amino acids. In germline, CDR1 is MRHNA, CDR2 SNTAGT. This CDR3 reads CASSEHKLRDRNTGELFF. The CDR3 DNA sequence: TGTGCCAGCAGCGAACACAAACTCCGGGACAGAAACACCGGGGAGCTGTTTTTT.

The rearrangement joins TRBV9 to TRBJ2-1; D unresolved. In germline, CDR1 is SGDLS, CDR2 YYNGEE. This CDR3 region has 11 residues. Trimming shortened V by 4 bases and J by 7 bases, and 6 bases separated the two germline ends. The CDR3 loop reads CASSLLNEQFF. The CDR3 DNA reads TGTGCCAGCAGCCTCCTGAATGAGCAGTTCTTC.

The CDR3 DNA is TGTGCCACCAGCAGCCTCGGTAATGAAAAACTGTTTTTT. As protein: CATSSLGNEKLFF. The chain has TRBV15 and TRBJ1-4; D is unresolved. Trimming removed 3 bases at V and 4 bases at J, with 6 bases between. The CDR3 covers 13 residues. Germline V CDR1 and CDR2: LNHNV, YYDKDF (reference sequence).

The genes are TRBV21-1 and TRBJ1-5. TRBV21-1 is a documented pseudogene. This CDR3 comprises 15 residues. This CDR3 reads CASSKWRGSNQPQHF. The CDR3 DNA reads as TGTGCCAGCAGCAAATGGCGGGGCTCAAATCAGCCCCAGCATTTT.

The genes are TRBV6-5 and TRBJ1-1, with unresolved D. The CDR3 has 15 amino acids. The V and J ends lost 2 bases and 1 base respectively, with 11 bases between them. Germline V gene data show CDR1 as MNHEY and CDR2 as SVGAGI. CDR3 DNA: TGTGCCAGCAGTTACGCAACTTCAGGGAACACTGAAGCTTTCTTT. Its translation: CASSYATSGNTEAFF.

The V call is TRBV25-1, the J call TRBJ2-2; 9 bases map to TRBD2. Looked up from germline, CDR1 is MGHDK and CDR2 is SYGVNS. The junction had 10 bases not matched to a gene; V was cut back by 10 bases and J by 1 base. The CDR3 has 16 residues. In DNA, the CDR3 is TGTGCCACCCAATCCGCGGGGGGGCAGAACACCGGGGAGCTGTTTTTT. It is translated as CATQSAGGQNTGELFF.

The V and J genes are TRBV7-9 and TRBJ1-2; D gene ambiguous. Germline V gene sequence: CDR1 SEHNR, CDR2 FQNEAQ (reference sequence). V gave up 3 bases and J gave up 4 bases, with 9 bases separating them. CDR3 length: 13 amino acids. The CDR3 is CASSFGRLYGYTF. The DNA for the CDR3 is TGTGCCAGCAGCTTTGGGCGCCTCTATGGCTACACCTTC.

The V call is TRBV28, the J call TRBJ1-2; D uncertain. V gave up 2 bases and J gave up 8 bases, with 15 bases separating them. CDR3 length: 14 residues. Germline V gene lookup returns CDR1 MDHEN and CDR2 SYDVKM. The CDR3 nucleotides are TGTGCCAGCAGTTTAGCAGGTCCTATGAAGGGCTACACCTTC. It translates to CASSLAGPMKGYTF.

The V and J genes are TRBV28 and TRBJ1-1; 8 bases are shared with TRBD1. Germline V gives CDR1 MDHEN, CDR2 SYDVKM. The CDR3 is 16 amino acids. The J segment lost 4 bases and the V segment lost 6 bases, leaving 13 bases of the junction unmatched. CDR3 in DNA: TGTGCCAGCAGCATGCTTTCCCGGACAGGGAGCACTGAAGCTTTCTTT. This gives the protein CASSMLSRTGSTEAFF.

This sequence joins TRBV18 and TRBJ2-2, with 7 bases lining up with TRBD1. The CDR3 extends over 18 amino acids. The germline CDR1 and CDR2 sequences are KGHSH and LQKENI. Trimming at V came to 4 bases and at J to 6 bases, leaving 17 bases not matched to a gene. The CDR3 DNA follows: TGTGCCAGCTCACTCCGGGACAGACACACGGGCGGTGCCGGGGAGCTGTTTTTT. Amino acids: CASSLRDRHTGGAGELFF.

This clone has just one count. The gene calls are TRBV25-1 and TRBJ2-6; 8 bases agree with TRBD2. V shed 5 bases, J shed 2 bases, and the junction held 2 bases outside the gene matches. The germline V gene encodes CDR1 MGHDK and CDR2 SYGVNS. The CDR3 is 15 amino acids. CDR3 loop: CASSSGGAGANVLTF. CDR3 sequence (DNA): TGTGCCAGCAGTTCGGGAGGGGCTGGGGCCAACGTCCTGACTTTC. The variable domain in full, completed from reference TRBV25-1 and TRBJ2-6, reads EADIYQTPRYLVIGTGKKITLECSQTMGHDKMYWYQQDPGMELHLIHYSYGVNSTEKGDLSSESTVSRIRTEHFPLTLESARPSHTSQYLCASSSGGAGANVLTFGAGSRLTVL.

This sequence joins TRBV6-1 and TRBJ1-5, with D possibly being TRBD1 (6 bases). This CDR3 spans 13 amino acids. Germline CDR1 reads MNHNS; CDR2 reads SASEGT. Between the trimmed V and J ends, which lost 5 bases and 5 bases, there was a span of 10 bases. The DNA of the CDR3 is TGTGCCAGCAGTACAGGGTTGGATCAGCCCCAGCATTTT. Its translation: CASSTGLDQPQHF.

The V gene is TRBV7-9, the J gene TRBJ1-3; D possibly corresponds to TRBD1 (5 bases). The CDR3 covers 18 residues. Deletions cut 1 base from V and 0 bases from J, with 16 bases between. Germline CDR1 and CDR2: SEHNR and FQNEAQ (reference sequence). The CDR3 is CASSLGRGDWYSGNTIYF. The CDR3 region has the DNA TGTGCCAGCAGCTTAGGACGGGGGGACTGGTACTCTGGAAACACCATATATTTT.

The chain carries TRBV4-2 and TRBJ2-3, with 12 bases fitting TRBD2. Germline-derived CDR1 and CDR2 are LGHNA and YNFKEQ. The CDR3 spans 16 residues. The junction had 9 bases not matched to a gene; V was cut back by 4 bases and J by 7 bases. CDR3 in amino acids: CASSPEPGLAGNTQYF. The CDR3 nucleotides read TGTGCCAGCAGCCCCGAACCGGGACTAGCGGGCAATACGCAGTATTTT.